The 27 T cell receptor beta chains below all came from one sample that was sequenced in a study of siplizumab effects on memory and regulatory T cells. TCRdb keeps only in-frame clones here, not all; method: immunoSEQ multiplex PCR. The data contain about 97,000 clones, about 90% of them singletons. Source material: non-Treg CD4+ T cells sorted from blood. All receptors derive from a human donor in good health.

The chain combines TRBV15 with TRBJ1-4, with 7 positions matching TRBD1. The germline CDR1 and CDR2 sequences are LNHNV and YYDKDF (reference sequence). With V trimmed by 1 base and J by 16 bases, 9 bases remained unmatched. This CDR3 region has 13 residues. The CDR3 sequence: CATSRGAGGAEFF. CDR3 DNA: TGTGCCACCAGCAGAGGAGCAGGGGGGGCTGAGTTTTTT.

The rearrangement links TRBV28 to TRBJ2-7; 7 nucleotides agree with TRBD2. Germline CDR1 is MDHEN and CDR2 is SYDVKM. The CDR3 has 15 amino acids. V was pared by 2 bases and J by 7 bases, with 11 bases of the junction left unmatched. In nucleotides, the CDR3 is TGTGCCAGCAGTTTAGGAGGGAGGGATCCCTGGGAGCAGTACTTC. Its protein is CASSLGGRDPWEQYF.

The chain has TRBV6-4 and TRBJ2-2; D assignment may be TRBD1 or TRBD2 (6 bases each). Germline V gene sequence: CDR1 MRHNA, CDR2 SNTAGT. The CDR3 totals 17 residues. V gave up 6 bases and J gave up 4 bases, with 21 bases separating them. The CDR3 DNA reads TGTGCCAGCAGCCCCAGGCGGGGACATGTTACCACCGGGGAGCTGTTTTTT. It yields the protein CASSPRRGHVTTGELFF.

The chain couples TRBV15 to TRBJ2-2, with D possibly matching TRBD1 (7 bases). Germline loops: CDR1 LNHNV, CDR2 YYDKDF (reference sequence). The ends were cut back, 0 bases at V and 7 bases at J, with 15 bases in the middle. CDR3 length: 16 amino acids. The DNA of the CDR3 is TGTGCCACCAGCAGAGATCGGGCAGGGGGGAGCGGGGAGCTGTTTTTT. Translation: CATSRDRAGGSGELFF.

J is TRBJ2-1 and V is TRBV2; 8 bases are a match to TRBD1. V shed 7 bases, J shed 2 bases, and the junction held 4 bases outside the gene matches. The length of the CDR3 is 14 residues. Germline CDR1 reads SNHLY; CDR2 reads FYNNEI. The CDR3 loop reads CASNTGGPYNEQFF. CDR3 coding DNA: TGTGCCAGCAACACAGGGGGTCCCTACAATGAGCAGTTCTTC.

This sequence joins TRBV11-2 and TRBJ1-2; weak D call: TRBD1 (5 bases). The CDR3 contains 14 residues. Germline V gene lookup returns CDR1 SGHAT and CDR2 FQNNGV. The germline V and J ends were trimmed by 0 bases and 5 bases, with 10 bases remaining between them. CDR3 region: CASSLDQGVYGYTF. DNA for the CDR3: TGTGCCAGCAGCTTAGATCAGGGAGTATATGGCTACACCTTC.

This clone was seen just once. The CDR3 region has the DNA TGTGCCAGCAGCTTGGCCACTTGGGCTGAAGCTTTCTTT. This gives the protein CASSLATWAEAFF. The chain employs TRBV5-6 and TRBJ1-1; D unresolved. In germline, CDR1 is SGHDT, CDR2 YYEEEE. With 0 bases removed from V and 6 bases from J, the gap between germline ends came to 9 bases. The CDR3 consists of 13 residues.

The genes are TRBV30 and TRBJ1-4; D remains unclear. CDR1 is GTSNPN and CDR2 is SVGIG in the germline V gene (reference sequence). V was cut by 1 base and J by 7 bases, with 13 bases left in between. The CDR3 spans 14 residues. This CDR3 reads CAWSGAALGEKLFF. CDR3 in DNA: TGTGCCTGGAGTGGGGCAGCCCTGGGTGAAAAACTGTTTTTT.

The chain joins TRBV15 to TRBJ2-3; D possibly corresponds to TRBD1 (6 bases). The CDR3 contains 15 residues. V was cut by 2 bases and J by 2 bases, with 11 bases left in between. Germline V gives CDR1 LNHNV, CDR2 YYDKDF (reference sequence). This CDR3 is CATSRPGTTTDTQYF. CDR3 DNA sequence: TGTGCCACCAGCAGACCCGGGACAACCACAGATACGCAGTATTTT.

The J gene is TRBJ1-5, the V gene TRBV6-1; 9 nucleotides align to TRBD1. The germline CDR1 and CDR2 sequences are MNHNS and SASEGT. CDR3 length: 15 residues. The V and J ends lost 4 bases and 3 bases, in that order; junction bases with no gene match: 4. The CDR3 DNA sequence: TGTGCCAGCAGTGTCCGGGACAGGGTCAATCAGCCCCAGCATTTT. Translation: CASSVRDRVNQPQHF.

The rearrangement joins TRBV11-2 to TRBJ2-7, with D possibly TRBD2 on 6 matching bases. The V end lost 5 bases, the J end lost 2 bases, and 10 bases lay between the germline ends. Germline V gives CDR1 SGHAT, CDR2 FQNNGV. The CDR3 has 13 residues. The CDR3: CASSRGLTYEQYF. CDR3 DNA: TGTGCCAGCAGCCGAGGACTAACCTACGAGCAGTACTTC.

This sequence joins TRBV11-3 and TRBJ2-3, with D perhaps TRBD1 or TRBD2 (5 bases each). Germline-derived CDR1 and CDR2 are SGHNT and YENEEA. The V end was cut by 5 bases, the J end by 3 bases, with 9 bases between. The CDR3 length is 13 residues. CDR3: CASSRGETDTQYF. The CDR3 nucleotides read TGTGCCAGCAGCCGGGGCGAGACAGATACGCAGTATTTT.

The chain has TRBV19 and TRBJ2-7, with D possibly matching TRBD1 (6 bases). The CDR3 has 13 residues. In germline, CDR1 is LNHDA, CDR2 SQIVND (reference sequence). V dropped 3 bases and J dropped 7 bases, with 13 bases sitting between them. The chain's CDR3 is CASSITGFGEQYF. The DNA for the CDR3 is TGTGCCAGTAGTATTACAGGGTTCGGGGAGCAGTACTTC.

V and J are TRBV5-5 and TRBJ1-5; D possibly corresponds to TRBD1 (5 bases). From germline, CDR1 is SGHKS and CDR2 YYEKEE (reference sequence). V was trimmed by 1 base and J by 3 bases, leaving 17 bases between them. The CDR3 extends over 17 amino acids. CDR3 nucleotides: TGTGCCAGCAGCTTGAAGTGGGGAGGGGAAGCCAATCAGCCCCAGCATTTT. Amino acids: CASSLKWGGEANQPQHF.

The chain uses TRBV5-8 and TRBJ2-7; a possible D gene is TRBD1 (5 bases). The V end was cut by 1 base, the J end by 3 bases, with 14 bases between. The CDR3 consists of 15 residues. Looked up from germline, CDR1 is SGHTS and CDR2 is YDEGEE. Here the CDR3 reads CASSLQGMPLYEQYF. Here the CDR3 DNA reads TGTGCCAGCAGCTTGCAGGGTATGCCCCTCTACGAGCAGTACTTC.

This clone was found a few times. This chain connects TRBV7-2 to TRBJ1-5; TRBD1 agrees at 9 bases. V gave up 5 bases and J gave up 2 bases; unmatched junction bases: 7. Germline CDR1 reads SGHTA; CDR2 reads FQGNSA. The CDR3 runs to 16 residues. This chain's CDR3 is CASSPTGGGRNQPQHF. The CDR3 bases are TGTGCCAGCAGCCCGACAGGGGGAGGGCGCAATCAGCCCCAGCATTTT.

The V call is TRBV21-1, the J call TRBJ2-4; the table's TRBD1 call for D was not verified on the DNA. TRBV21-1 is a documented pseudogene. The CDR3 spans 15 residues. The DNA of the CDR3 is TGTGCCAGCCTACCGCAACTGGACAGTTTGAACATTCAGTACTTC. Translation gives CASLPQLDSLNIQYF.

In DNA form, the CDR3 reads TGTGCCAGCAGCTTAGAGGACAGGGTGTATGAGCAGTTCTTC. Encoded protein: CASSLEDRVYEQFF. V gene TRBV5-5 combines with J gene TRBJ2-1; 8 bases are shared with TRBD1. The junction had 6 bases not matched to a gene; V was cut back by 2 bases and J by 8 bases. Germline V gene data show CDR1 as SGHKS and CDR2 as YYEKEE (reference sequence). CDR3 length: 14 amino acids. The variable domain in full, completed from reference TRBV5-5 and TRBJ2-1, reads DAGVTQSPTHLIKTRGQQVTLRCSPISGHKSVSWYQQVLGQGPQFIFQYYEKEERGRGNFPDRFSARQFPNYSSELNVNALLLGDSALYLCASSLEDRVYEQFFGPGTRLTVL.

The rearrangement links TRBV30 to TRBJ2-4; D might be TRBD1 (5 bases). This CDR3 contains 13 residues. Trimming removed 1 base at V and 11 bases at J, with 15 bases between. CDR1 is GTSNPN and CDR2 is SVGIG in the germline V gene (reference sequence). DNA for the CDR3: TGTGCCTGGAGTGAAAACCAACAGGCCGTTCAGTACTTC. The encoded protein is CAWSENQQAVQYF.

The CDR3 DNA sequence: TGTGCCAGCAGCCCATACAATGAGCAGTTCTTC. It encodes CASSPYNEQFF. The chain recombines TRBV7-2 with TRBJ2-1; D gene unclear. Germline V lookup: CDR1 SGHTA, CDR2 FQGNSA. The CDR3 length is 11 residues. The germline V and J ends were trimmed by 5 bases and 4 bases, with 3 bases remaining between them.

The V gene is TRBV7-3, the J gene TRBJ2-2, with no clear D. CDR3 length equals 13 residues. The V gene's germline CDR1 is SGHTA and CDR2 FQGTGA. The V gene lost 5 bases and the J gene lost 6 bases, with 10 bases spanning the gap. CDR3 sequence reads: CASSVGIAGELFF. Written as DNA, the CDR3 is TGTGCCAGCAGCGTCGGAATTGCCGGGGAGCTGTTTTTT.

The chain couples TRBV11-3 to TRBJ2-7; 7 positions agree with TRBD1. This CDR3 has 14 residues. V was clipped by 8 bases and J by 4 bases; unmatched bases: 11. The germline V gene has CDR1 SGHNT and CDR2 YENEEA. For the CDR3, the DNA is TGTGCCAGCGGAACCGGGACAGCCCTTTACGAGCAGTACTTC. It codes for CASGTGTALYEQYF.

This chain uses TRBV5-1 with TRBJ2-5; 7 bases are a match to TRBD2. This CDR3 comprises 15 residues. Germline loops: CDR1 SGHRS, CDR2 YFSETQ. After removal of 4 bases from V and 5 bases from J, the junction contained 11 bases not matched to a gene. The CDR3 sequence: CASSRRRAGGETQYF. As DNA, the CDR3 is TGCGCCAGCAGCCGCCGAAGGGCCGGGGGGGAGACCCAGTACTTC.

The J gene is TRBJ1-2, the V gene TRBV28; maybe TRBD1 (5 bases). This CDR3 comprises 15 residues. From germline, CDR1 is MDHEN and CDR2 SYDVKM. Deletions cut 6 bases from V and 4 bases from J, with 18 bases between. This CDR3 reads CASSRRWGSGYGYTF. The CDR3, as DNA: TGTGCCAGCAGCCGGCGATGGGGGAGCGGCTATGGCTACACCTTC.

This rearrangement joins TRBV7-2 to TRBJ1-3; the D gene is possibly TRBD1 (5 bases). The CDR3 is made up of 14 amino acids. V was shortened by 5 bases and J by 6 bases, with 14 bases between the two germline ends. The germline V gene has CDR1 SGHTA and CDR2 FQGNSA. The DNA of the CDR3 is TGTGCCAGCAGCCCCTGGGGCAGCGAAAACACCATATATTTT. As protein: CASSPWGSENTIYF. The variable domain in full, completed from reference TRBV7-2 and TRBJ1-3, reads GAGVSQSPSNKVTEKGKDVELRCDPISGHTALYWYRQSLGQGLEFLIYFQGNSAPDKSGLPSDRFSAERTGGSVSTLTIQRTQQEDSAVYLCASSPWGSENTIYFGEGSWLTVV.

This clone was recorded only once. The chain has TRBV18 and TRBJ2-1, with a possible D match to TRBD1 (6 bases). From germline, CDR1 is KGHSH and CDR2 LQKENI. Trimming stripped 3 bases from V and 5 bases from J, with 11 bases between. This CDR3 spans 14 amino acids. For the CDR3, the DNA is TGTGCCAGCTCACCGGGCAGGGGCAACAATGAGCAGTTCTTC. Amino acid sequence: CASSPGRGNNEQFF. Complete variable domain (other parts from reference TRBV18 and TRBJ2-1): NAGVMQNPRHLVRRRGQEARLRCSPMKGHSHVYWYRQLPEEGLKFMVYLQKENIIDESGMPKERFSAEFPKEGPSILRIQQVVRGDSAAYFCASSPGRGNNEQFFGPGTRLTVL.

V usage is TRBV30 and J usage is TRBJ2-7; tentative D call: TRBD1 (5 bases). The CDR3 is made up of 12 amino acids. The germline gives CDR1 GTSNPN, CDR2 SVGIG (reference sequence). V lost 2 bases and J 4 bases, leaving 9 bases between the germline ends. CDR3 bases: TGTGCCTGGAGTCAGGGATCTTACGAGCAGTACTTC. Protein: CAWSQGSYEQYF.